This is a list of T cell receptor beta chains from one sample in a study of CD8+ T cells in alopecia areata. Profiling relied on immunoSEQ multiplex PCR, and the TCRdb table lists in-frame clones only, not all of them. The top ten clones hold around 5.7% of a sample with 120,000 or so clones, approximately 57% of them seen once. This specimen consisted of CD4+ T cells sorted from blood, obtained at week 4, from a patient treated with tofacitinib. Receptors originate from a human donor with alopecia areata. Each CDR3 is given with its conserved first and last residue. The D gene is left open where the match is weak. The size field is filled for only some rows; it gives once, few, many or a size class.

v_call	d_call	j_call	clone_size	cdr3_aa	cdr3_nt
TRBV4-3	TRBD1	TRBJ2-1	few	CASSQGSGTGQFF	TGCGCCAGCAGCCAAGGCTCCGGGACAGGGCAGTTCTTC
TRBV7-2	TRBD2	TRBJ2-3	.	CASSSSGTRTDTQYF	TGTGCCAGCAGCTCTAGCGGGACCCGCACAGATACGCAGTATTTT
TRBV5-6	.	TRBJ2-7	.	CASSITGPYEQYF	TGTGCCAGCAGCATAACAGGGCCCTACGAGCAGTACTTC
TRBV2	TRBD2	TRBJ2-7	few	CASRVPSSGGTYEQYF	TGTGCCAGCAGGGTCCCCTCTAGCGGGGGGACCTACGAGCAGTACTTC
TRBV6-6	TRBD2	TRBJ2-5	.	CASSYLLASGVETQYF	TGTGCCAGCAGTTACCTCTTGGCTAGCGGGGTGGAGACCCAGTACTTC
TRBV6-5	TRBD2	TRBJ2-3	.	CASSRTSADTQYF	TGTGCCAGCAGCAGGACTAGCGCAGATACGCAGTATTTT
TRBV19	TRBD1	TRBJ2-1	few	CASSTTGTGTYNEQFF	TGTGCCAGTAGTACTACCGGGACAGGGACCTACAATGAGCAGTTCTTC
TRBV29-1	.	TRBJ2-4	few	CSSEVKNIQYF	TGCAGCTCGGAGGTCAAAAACATTCAGTACTTC
TRBV5-1	TRBD1	TRBJ1-2	.	CASSASGTEGVGYTF	TGCGCCAGCAGCGCGTCCGGGACAGAGGGCGTGGGCTACACCTTC
TRBV29-1	.	TRBJ1-1	few	CSVASGQNTEAFF	TGCAGCGTTGCATCTGGACAGAACACTGAAGCTTTCTTT
TRBV29-1	.	TRBJ1-1	.	CTAGDRTEAFF	TGCACGGCGGGTGACCGAACTGAAGCTTTCTTT
TRBV7-2	.	TRBJ1-5	few	CASSPRSGQPQHF	TGTGCCAGCAGCCCGAGGTCGGGGCAGCCCCAGCATTTT
TRBV6-5	TRBD1	TRBJ1-2	few	CASSYTLDRGISYTF	TGTGCCAGCAGTTACACCCTGGACAGGGGGATTAGCTACACCTTC
TRBV4-1	TRBD2	TRBJ2-1	.	CASSPGAAGGNEQFF	TGCGCCAGCAGCCCCGGCGCGGCGGGAGGGAATGAGCAGTTCTTC
TRBV5-1	TRBD1	TRBJ1-1	few	CASSLEGALAEAFF	TGCGCCAGCAGCTTAGAGGGGGCATTGGCTGAAGCTTTCTTT
TRBV5-1	.	TRBJ2-3	.	CASSFRVEGTDTQYF	TGCGCCAGCAGCTTTCGAGTGGAGGGCACAGATACGCAGTATTTT
TRBV29-1	TRBD1	TRBJ1-4	.	CSAGQANEKLFF	TGCAGCGCGGGACAGGCTAATGAAAAACTGTTTTTT
TRBV4-1	TRBD1	TRBJ1-5	.	CASSPGTGNQPQHF	TGCGCCAGCAGCCCCGGGACAGGAAATCAGCCCCAGCATTTT
TRBV4-2	.	TRBJ2-1	.	CASSQPDETRQFF	TGTGCCAGCAGCCAACCGGACGAAACAAGGCAGTTCTTC
TRBV29-1	.	TRBJ1-1	.	CSVCQAALNTEAFF	TGCAGCGTTTGTCAGGCAGCATTGAACACTGAAGCTTTCTTT
TRBV4-1	.	TRBJ1-5	.	CASSQVDMGISNQPQHF	TGCGCCAGCAGCCAAGTCGATATGGGTATTAGCAATCAGCCCCAGCATTTT
TRBV30	.	TRBJ2-7	.	CAWSEQGSYEQYF	TGTGCCTGGAGTGAACAGGGTTCCTACGAGCAGTACTTC
TRBV13	TRBD2	TRBJ2-1	.	CASSLAGGDSAYPFF	TGTGCCAGCAGCTTAGCGGGAGGAGATAGTGCGTATCCGTTCTTC
TRBV6-6	TRBD2	TRBJ2-3	.	CASRGGSTDTQYF	TGTGCCAGCAGGGGGGGGTCCACAGATACGCAGTATTTT
TRBV7-9	TRBD1	TRBJ2-2	.	CASSFAGQGADTGELFF	TGTGCCAGCAGCTTCGCCGGACAGGGGGCGGACACCGGGGAGCTGTTTTTT
TRBV7-2	.	TRBJ1-2	.	CASTPSRPDYGYTF	TGTGCCAGCACCCCTTCTCGCCCCGACTATGGCTACACCTTC
TRBV19	.	TRBJ2-5	.	CASSLFWKKETQYF	TGTGCCAGTAGTTTGTTTTGGAAGAAAGAGACCCAGTACTTC
TRBV2	.	TRBJ1-4	few	CASSATNEKLFF	TGTGCCAGCAGCGCCACTAATGAAAAACTGTTTTTT
TRBV5-4	TRBD1	TRBJ2-5	.	CASSLGGTGEETQYF	TGTGCCAGCAGCTTGGGAGGGACAGGGGAAGAGACCCAGTACTTC
TRBV28	.	TRBJ2-1	.	CASSVTGIYNEQFF	TGTGCCAGCAGCGTGACAGGAATTTACAATGAGCAGTTCTTC
TRBV11-2	.	TRBJ2-3	.	CASSLNPISTDTQYF	TGTGCCAGCAGCTTAAACCCAATTAGCACAGATACGCAGTATTTT
TRBV7-2	.	TRBJ2-3	.	CASSLDGGAVDTQYF	TGTGCCAGCAGCTTAGATGGGGGGGCAGTGGATACGCAGTATTTT
TRBV5-4	TRBD2	TRBJ2-3	.	CASSSASGRSTDTQYF	TGTGCCAGCAGTTCCGCTAGCGGGAGGAGCACAGATACGCAGTATTTT
TRBV9	.	TRBJ2-3	.	CASSYRDLTHTDTQYF	TGTGCCAGCAGCTATCGGGACCTAACGCACACAGATACGCAGTATTTT
TRBV29-1	TRBD1	TRBJ1-4	.	CSAGQEPEKLFF	TGCAGCGCGGGACAGGAGCCTGAAAAACTGTTTTTT
TRBV4-3	.	TRBJ2-7	few	CASSLKIGAYEQYF	TGCGCCAGCAGCCTGAAGATAGGTGCCTACGAGCAGTACTTC
TRBV9	TRBD1	TRBJ1-4	.	CASTSDPGTGNEKLFF	TGTGCCAGCACCTCCGACCCAGGGACAGGGAATGAAAAACTGTTTTTT
TRBV7-2	.	TRBJ2-7	.	CASSRNPYEQYF	TGTGCCAGCAGCCGTAATCCCTACGAGCAGTACTTC
TRBV15	.	TRBJ1-1	.	CATSREIKGDTEAFF	TGTGCCACCAGCCGAGAGATAAAGGGGGACACTGAAGCTTTCTTT
TRBV15	.	TRBJ2-5	.	CATSRTRWETQYF	TGTGCCACCAGCAGGACCCGGTGGGAGACCCAGTACTTC
TRBV13	.	TRBJ1-4	once	CASQDPSEKLFF	TGTGCCAGCCAAGATCCCTCTGAAAAACTGTTTTTT
TRBV6-5	.	TRBJ1-1	.	CASSYSYGNTEAFF	TGTGCCAGCAGTTACTCATACGGGAACACTGAAGCTTTCTTT
TRBV29-1	.	TRBJ2-5	.	CSVGRLQETQYF	TGCAGCGTTGGTCGGTTACAAGAGACCCAGTACTTC